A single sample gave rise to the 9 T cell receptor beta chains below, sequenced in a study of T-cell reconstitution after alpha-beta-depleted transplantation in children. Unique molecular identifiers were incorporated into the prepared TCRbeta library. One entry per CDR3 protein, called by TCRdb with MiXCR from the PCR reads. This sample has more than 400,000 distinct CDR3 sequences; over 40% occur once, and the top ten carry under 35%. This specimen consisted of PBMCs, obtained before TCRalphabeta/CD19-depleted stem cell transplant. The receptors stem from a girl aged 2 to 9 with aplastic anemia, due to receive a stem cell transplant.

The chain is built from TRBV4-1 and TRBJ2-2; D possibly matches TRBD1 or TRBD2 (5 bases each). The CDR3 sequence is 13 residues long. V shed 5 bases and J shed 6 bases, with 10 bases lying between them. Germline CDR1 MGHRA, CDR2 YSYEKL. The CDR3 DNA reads TGCGCCAGCAGCTCGGGGCCGGCCGGGGAGCTGTTTTTT. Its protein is CASSSGPAGELFF.

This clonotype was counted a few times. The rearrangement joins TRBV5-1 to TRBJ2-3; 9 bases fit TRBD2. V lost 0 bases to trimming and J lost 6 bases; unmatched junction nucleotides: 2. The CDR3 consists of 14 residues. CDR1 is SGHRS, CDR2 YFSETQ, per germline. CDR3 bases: TGCGCCAGCAGCTTGGTAGCGGGAGTTGATACGCAGTATTTT. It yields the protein CASSLVAGVDTQYF.

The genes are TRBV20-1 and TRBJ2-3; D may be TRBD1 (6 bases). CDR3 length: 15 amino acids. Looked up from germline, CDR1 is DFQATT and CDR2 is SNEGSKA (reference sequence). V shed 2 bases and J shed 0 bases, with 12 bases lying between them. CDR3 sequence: CSARSGTTSTDTQYF. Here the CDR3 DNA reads TGCAGTGCTAGATCCGGGACAACTAGCACAGATACGCAGTATTTT.

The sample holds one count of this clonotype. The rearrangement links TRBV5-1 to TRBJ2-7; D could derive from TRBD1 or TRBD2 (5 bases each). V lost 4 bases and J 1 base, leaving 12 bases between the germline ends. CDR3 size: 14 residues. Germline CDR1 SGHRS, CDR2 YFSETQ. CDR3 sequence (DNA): TGCGCCAGCAGCGTCAGGGACCGGTCCTACGAGCAGTACTTC. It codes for CASSVRDRSYEQYF.

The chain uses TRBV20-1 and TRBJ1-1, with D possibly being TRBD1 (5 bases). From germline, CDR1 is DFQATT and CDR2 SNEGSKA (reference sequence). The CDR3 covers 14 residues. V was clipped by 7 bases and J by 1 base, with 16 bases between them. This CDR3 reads CSERGRGTNTEAFF. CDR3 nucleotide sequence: TGCAGTGAACGGGGCCGGGGGACGAACACTGAAGCTTTCTTT.

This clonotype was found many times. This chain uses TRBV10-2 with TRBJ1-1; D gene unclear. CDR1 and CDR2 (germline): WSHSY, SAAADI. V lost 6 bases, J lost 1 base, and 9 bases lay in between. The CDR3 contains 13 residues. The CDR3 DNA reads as TGCGCCAGCAGCCCCACACAGAACACTGAAGCTTTCTTT. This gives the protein CASSPTQNTEAFF.

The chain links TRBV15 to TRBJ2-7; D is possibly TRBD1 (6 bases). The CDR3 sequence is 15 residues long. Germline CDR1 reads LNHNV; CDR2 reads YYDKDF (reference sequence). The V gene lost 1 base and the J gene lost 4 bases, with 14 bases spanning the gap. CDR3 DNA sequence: TGTGCCACCAGCAGAGTAACAGGGTTTGATTACGAGCAGTACTTC. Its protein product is CATSRVTGFDYEQYF.

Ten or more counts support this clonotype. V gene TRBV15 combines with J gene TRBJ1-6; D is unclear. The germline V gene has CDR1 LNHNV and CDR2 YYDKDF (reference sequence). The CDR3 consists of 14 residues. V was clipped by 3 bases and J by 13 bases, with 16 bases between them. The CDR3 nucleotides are TGTGCCACCAGCAGGGGCAATGAGGCTCACCCCCTCCACTTT. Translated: CATSRGNEAHPLHF.

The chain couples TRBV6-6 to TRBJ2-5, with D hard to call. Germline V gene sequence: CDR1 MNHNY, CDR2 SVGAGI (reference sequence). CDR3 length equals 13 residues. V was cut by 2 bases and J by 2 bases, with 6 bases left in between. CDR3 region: CASSYPGQETQYF. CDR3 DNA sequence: TGTGCCAGCAGTTACCCAGGACAAGAGACCCAGTACTTC.